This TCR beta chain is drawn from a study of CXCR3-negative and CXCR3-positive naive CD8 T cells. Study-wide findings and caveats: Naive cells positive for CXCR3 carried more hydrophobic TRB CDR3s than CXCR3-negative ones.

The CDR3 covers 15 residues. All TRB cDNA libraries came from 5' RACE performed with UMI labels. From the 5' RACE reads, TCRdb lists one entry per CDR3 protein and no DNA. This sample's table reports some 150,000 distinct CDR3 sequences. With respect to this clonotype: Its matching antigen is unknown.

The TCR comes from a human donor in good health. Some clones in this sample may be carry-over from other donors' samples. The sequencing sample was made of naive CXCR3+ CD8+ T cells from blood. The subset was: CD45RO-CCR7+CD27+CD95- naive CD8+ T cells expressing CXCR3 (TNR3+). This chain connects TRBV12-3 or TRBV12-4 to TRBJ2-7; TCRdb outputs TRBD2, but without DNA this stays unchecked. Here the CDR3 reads CASSQGLAGVGEQYF.